Sequencing of this T cell receptor (beta chain) was carried out in a study of Ad26.COV2.S vaccination and SARS-CoV-2 variants. Overall study findings and caveats: While placebo recipients had lower spike-specific TCR breadth, vaccine recipients had more.

Method: immunoSEQ multiplex PCR; TCRdb's copy keeps in-frame clones and lacks some. The sample records around 300,000 clones, 65% to 90% being singletons. Germline V gene sequence: CDR1 SGHVS, CDR2 FNYEAQ. V lost 1 base and J lost 0, with 7 bases in between. This CDR3 is 15 amino acids long. As regards this clone: Its cognate antigen is unknown.

Treatment denoted: around 19 received Ad26.COV2.S at low or high dose, single or two shots; several received placebo; per-sample allocation not given. Material that was analyzed had been drawn on day 63 after the first vaccine or placebo injection. Sample: peripheral blood, taken in a trial of Ad26.COV2.S vaccine versus placebo. The receptor's source is a person aged 18-60 years who received the Ad26.COV2.S COVID-19 vaccine or a placebo. This rearrangement joins TRBV7-6 to TRBJ2-1; D not resolved. DNA of the CDR3: TGTGCCAGCAGCTTAGAGGCTAGCTCCTACAATGAGCAGTTCTTC. Translating gives CASSLEASSYNEQFF.